Listed below are T cell receptor beta chains from one sample, sequenced in a study of identifying expanded T cells in peripheral blood. TCRdb keeps only in-frame clones here, not all; method: immunoSEQ multiplex PCR. The table shows 130,000 or so clones, with around four fifths occurring only once. The sample was blood. The receptors shown here come from a person aged 18 to 70 in good health. Both conserved end residues are part of each CDR3. The D gene is left open where the match is weak. Rows give clone size only sometimes, using once, few, many, or a class for an expanded clone.

DNA | CDR3 | length | V | D | size | J
TGCGCCAGCTCGGCCATGCCGTACAATGAGCAGTTCTTC | CASSAMPYNEQFF | 13 | TRBV5-1 | . | . | TRBJ2-1
TGCGCCAGCAGCTTGGGACAGGGCCTCAATCAGCCCCAGCATTTT | CASSLGQGLNQPQHF | 15 | TRBV5-1 | TRBD1 | . | TRBJ1-5
TGTGCCAGCAGCTTAGCGCGAGAGACCCAGTACTTC | CASSLARETQYF | 12 | TRBV7-6 | . | . | TRBJ2-5
TGTGCCAGCAGTTTAGGGGTTAGCGTGACTGAAGCTTTCTTT | CASSLGVSVTEAFF | 14 | TRBV27 | . | . | TRBJ1-1
TGTGCCAGCAGCTCAGGACGGGCTGGAAACACCATATATTTT | CASSSGRAGNTIYF | 14 | TRBV7-2 | . | few | TRBJ1-3
TGTGCCAGCAGCCGTCCGCGGCACCGGGGCGACAGCTCCTACGAGCAGTACTTC | CASSRPRHRGDSSYEQYF | 18 | TRBV7-8 | . | few | TRBJ2-7
TGTGCCAGCAGCTTCGGGGTTGGGGGCGACTACAATGAGCAGTTCTTC | CASSFGVGGDYNEQFF | 16 | TRBV7-9 | . | . | TRBJ2-1
TGTGCCAGCAGCTTGACGACAGGGTCTAATGAAAAACTGTTTTTT | CASSLTTGSNEKLFF | 15 | TRBV5-4 | TRBD1 | . | TRBJ1-4
TGCAGCGTTTTAGTCGCAGATACGCAGTATTTT | CSVLVADTQYF | 11 | TRBV29-1 | . | . | TRBJ2-3
TGTGCCAGCTCACCACCAGGGGGCCGCAGGAGCTCTGGAAACACCATATATTTT | CASSPPGGRRSSGNTIYF | 18 | TRBV18 | TRBD1 | once | TRBJ1-3
TGTGCCAGCAGCGTAGATTGGGGCTCTGGAAACACCATATATTTT | CASSVDWGSGNTIYF | 15 | TRBV9 | . | . | TRBJ1-3
TGTGCCAGCAGCTGGGACCAACAACGCTACAATGAGCAGTTCTTC | CASSWDQQRYNEQFF | 15 | TRBV7-9 | . | . | TRBJ2-1
TGCGCCAGCGGTCGCGACACGAACACTGAAGCTTTCTTT | CASGRDTNTEAFF | 13 | TRBV5-1 | . | . | TRBJ1-1
TGTGCCAGCAGGGCACAGGGGTCTAACACCGGGGAGCTGTTTTTT | CASRAQGSNTGELFF | 15 | TRBV7-9 | TRBD1 | . | TRBJ2-2
TGCGCCAGCAGCCAAGATTCAGGGACAGGAAGAGGTGGCTACACCTTC | CASSQDSGTGRGGYTF | 16 | TRBV4-1 | TRBD1 | . | TRBJ1-2
TGTGCCTGGAGCGGTGTGGGCTACGAGCAGTACTTC | CAWSGVGYEQYF | 12 | TRBV30 | . | . | TRBJ2-7
TGTGCCAGCAGTTTAGAAGGGGACGGGAACAATCAGCCCCAGCATTTT | CASSLEGDGNNQPQHF | 16 | TRBV28 | . | few | TRBJ1-5
TGTGCCAGCAGTTTCAGGCAAACCACAGAGACCCAGTACTTC | CASSFRQTTETQYF | 14 | TRBV27 | . | . | TRBJ2-5
TGTGCCATCGGAAAGGACGGAGATCAGCCCCAGCATTTT | CAIGKDGDQPQHF | 13 | TRBV10-3 | . | . | TRBJ1-5
TGTGCCAGCAGCTCGGGACAGCTAAGAGAGACCCAGTACTTC | CASSSGQLRETQYF | 14 | TRBV5-5 | TRBD1 | . | TRBJ2-5
TGTGCCAGCCAAATGGCGAACACTGAAGCTTTCTTT | CASQMANTEAFF | 12 | TRBV18 | . | . | TRBJ1-1
TGTGCCAGCAGCTCGTCTTACAGCTATGGCTACACCTTC | CASSSSYSYGYTF | 13 | TRBV11-2 | . | . | TRBJ1-2
TGTGCCAGCAGTAATCAGCCCCAGCATTTT | CASSNQPQHF | 10 | TRBV19 | . | . | TRBJ1-5
TGTGCCAGCTCACCACAGTCGGCAGGGGCAATCCACGAGCAGTACTTC | CASSPQSAGAIHEQYF | 16 | TRBV18 | . | . | TRBJ2-7
TGCAGCGTTGTGGGGGGCAGTGCGGCCTACGAGCAGTACTTC | CSVVGGSAAYEQYF | 14 | TRBV29-1 | . | . | TRBJ2-7
TGCAGCGTTAATGAAGGTAATGAGCAGTTCTTC | CSVNEGNEQFF | 11 | TRBV29-1 | . | . | TRBJ2-1
TGTGCCAGCAGCGCCACCGGGACTAGCCGGTACAATGAGCAGTTCTTC | CASSATGTSRYNEQFF | 16 | TRBV9 | TRBD2 | . | TRBJ2-1
TGTGCCACCAGCAGAGATTCGGGGGTCCTAGGGGGCTACACCTTC | CATSRDSGVLGGYTF | 15 | TRBV15 | . | . | TRBJ1-2
TGTGCCAGCAGCTTGAAGGAAACAGGGGGAGGGTCTGGCTACACCTTC | CASSLKETGGGSGYTF | 16 | TRBV5-8 | TRBD1 | . | TRBJ1-2
TGTGCCACCAGCAGAGATCGCCGGGCCGAGCAGTACTTC | CATSRDRRAEQYF | 13 | TRBV15 | . | . | TRBJ2-7
TGCGCCAGCAGCTTGGAGGGGCGGGGGGGCCCAGAGACCCAGTACTTC | CASSLEGRGGPETQYF | 16 | TRBV5-1 | TRBD2 | once | TRBJ2-5
TGTGCCAGCAGCGACACGAGCAAAGCGACAGTATCGGGCCCCTACGAGCAGTACTTC | CASSDTSKATVSGPYEQYF | 19 | TRBV9 | . | . | TRBJ2-7
TGTGCCAGCAGCTTAGGAAATCGGGAGACCCAGTACTTC | CASSLGNRETQYF | 13 | TRBV7-9 | . | . | TRBJ2-5
TGTGCCAGCAGTCCTGTGGGACAGGGTACTCCACGAAACACCATATATTTT | CASSPVGQGTPRNTIYF | 17 | TRBV2 | TRBD1 | . | TRBJ1-3
TGTGCCAGCAGCTTACAGTCGGAGACCCAGTACTTC | CASSLQSETQYF | 12 | TRBV7-2 | . | . | TRBJ2-5